This TCR beta chain appears in the sequencing data of a study of blood T cells in healthy people across ages. Study results and caveats: As age increased, TCR beta diversity per million T cells fell in a roughly linear fashion.

This clonotype was observed a few times. The antigen is undetermined. Since the CDR3 does not end with the conserved phenylalanine or tryptophan, this likely comes from a read error. The second PCR ran roughly 7 to 11 cycles with a sample-barcoded 5' primer and J-beta primers. Each cDNA molecule, via a template-switch adaptor with 12 random nucleotides, was tagged. One entry per CDR3 protein results from TCRdb running MiXCR on the 5' RACE reads. The sample records roughly 560,000 distinct CDR3 sequences, around 24% being singletons. In germline, CDR1 is SGDLS, CDR2 YYNGEE. The CDR3 is made up of 17 amino acids. Trimming stripped 0 bases from V and 3 bases from J, with 19 bases between. The data were also submitted as part of a second study, on T cells of mothers and their children. That work contributes: Related mother-child pairs showed slightly, non-significantly higher overlap than unrelated pairs.

This TCR was recovered from a boy between 10 and 17 years old in good health. Material for sequencing was blood. The genes are TRBV9 and TRBJ2-7; a weak D match, TRBD2 (5 bases). In nucleotides, the CDR3 is TGTGCCAGCAGCGTAGGCTTTTCCGGGGTTCTCAGCTACGAGCAGTACCTC. Amino acid sequence: CASSVGFSGVLSYEQYL.